These 20 T cell receptor beta chains share one sample of origin, sequenced in a study of blood T cell repertoires in COVID-19. Method: immunoSEQ multiplex PCR; TCRdb's copy keeps in-frame clones and lacks some. The data contain about 240,000 clones, roughly nine tenths of them singletons. Source material: peripheral blood. Source of these receptors: a man aged 60 to 75 who had recovered from COVID-19.

The rearrangement uses TRBV10-3 and TRBJ2-5, with a tentative D call TRBD1 (6 bases). CDR3 length: 13 amino acids. Germline assignment: CDR1 ENHRY and CDR2 SYGVKD. The V end was cut by 8 bases, the J end by 5 bases, with 15 bases between. CDR3 residues: CAIGQGLWETQYF. CDR3 DNA: TGTGCCATCGGGCAGGGGCTCTGGGAGACCCAGTACTTC.

The V gene is TRBV3-1 (or the pseudogene TRBV3-2), the J gene TRBJ1-2, with 8 positions matching TRBD1. Unmatched junction bases numbered 5, after V lost 4 bases and J lost 7 bases. The length of the CDR3 is 13 residues. The germline V gene has CDR1 LGHDT and CDR2 YNNKEL (reference sequence). CDR3 DNA sequence: TGTGCCAGCAGCCTTCAGGGGGCGTTTGGCTACACCTTC. This gives the protein CASSLQGAFGYTF.

The chain has TRBV5-4 and TRBJ2-1; 8 bases agree with TRBD2. CDR1 and CDR2 from the germline V gene are SGHNT and YYREEE (reference sequence). This CDR3 is 15 amino acids long. Unmatched junction bases numbered 7, after V lost 1 base and J lost 7 bases. The DNA for the CDR3 is TGTGCCAGCAGCTTGAGGCGGGGGGAGGTAAATGAGCAGTTCTTC. Translation gives CASSLRRGEVNEQFF.

The DNA of the CDR3 is TGCGCCAGCAGCTTAACAGGGGTTTATGGCTACACCTTC. Translating it yields CASSLTGVYGYTF. This chain joins TRBV5-1 and TRBJ1-2, with TRBD1 identical over 7 bases. Germline values: CDR1 SGHRS, CDR2 YFSETQ. CDR3 length: 13 amino acids. Trimming removed 2 bases from V and 5 bases from J; junction bases left unmatched: 3.

The rearrangement links TRBV29-1 to TRBJ2-3, with D perhaps TRBD2 (6 bases). Trimming pared 7 bases from V and 4 bases from J, leaving 15 bases between. The CDR3 length is 13 residues. Germline CDR1 and CDR2: SQVTM and ANQGSEA. CDR3 nucleotides: TGCAGCGCCACGACTAGTGGCGCAGATACGCAGTATTTT. Protein: CSATTSGADTQYF.

The chain combines TRBV24-1 with TRBJ2-1; D unclear. There are 11 residues in the CDR3. CDR1 and CDR2 from the germline V gene are KGHDR and SFDVKD. Deletions cut 4 bases from V and 9 bases from J, with 6 bases between. The CDR3 region is CATSDESEQFF. In nucleotides, the CDR3 is TGTGCCACCAGTGACGAGAGTGAGCAGTTCTTC.

The V call is TRBV9, the J call TRBJ2-7; D perhaps matches TRBD2 (6 bases). This CDR3 has 15 amino acids. V dropped 0 bases and J dropped 3 bases, with 13 bases sitting between them. Germline-derived CDR1 and CDR2 are SGDLS and YYNGEE. The CDR3 protein is CASSVAGGENYEQYF. CDR3 coding DNA: TGTGCCAGCAGCGTAGCTGGCGGGGAGAACTACGAGCAGTACTTC.

About this clone: Other nucleotide sequences from this sample produce the same CDR3. This rearrangement joins TRBV6-5 to TRBJ1-5; weak D call: TRBD1 (6 bases). Germline CDR1 and CDR2: MNHEY and SVGAGI. V lost 7 bases, J lost 0 bases, and 7 bases lay in between. This CDR3 has 13 amino acids. CDR3 sequence (DNA): TGTGCCAGCACCAGGGGTAGCAATCAGCCCCAGCATTTT. Amino acids: CASTRGSNQPQHF.

This clone was counted once. This sample includes further DNA sequences coding for the same CDR3. The V and J genes are TRBV20-1 and TRBJ2-1; unclear D gene. Trimming shortened V by 3 bases and J by 4 bases, and 7 bases separated the two germline ends. The V gene's germline CDR1 is DFQATT and CDR2 SNEGSKA (reference sequence). The CDR3 loop spans 12 amino acids. CDR3 sequence: CSASSGYNEQFF. The CDR3 region has the DNA TGCAGTGCTAGTTCGGGTTACAATGAGCAGTTCTTC.

This sequence joins TRBV7-9 and TRBJ2-3, with 9 nucleotides matching TRBD2. Looked up from germline, CDR1 is SEHNR and CDR2 is FQNEAQ (reference sequence). The CDR3 runs 15 residues. Germline trimming cut 5 bases from V and 0 bases from J; bases unmatched to any gene: 3. In DNA form, the CDR3 reads TGTGCCAGCAGCCTCACTAGCGGGAGCACAGATACGCAGTATTTT. As protein: CASSLTSGSTDTQYF.

This chain joins TRBV3-1 (or the pseudogene TRBV3-2) and TRBJ2-3, with 9 nucleotides matching TRBD2. CDR3 size: 18 residues. J lost 3 bases, V lost 2 bases, and 12 bases had no gene match. Germline loops: CDR1 LGHDT, CDR2 YNNKEL (reference sequence). CDR3 nucleotide sequence: TGTGCCAGCAGCCAACGGAGCGGGGGGCTGGTAATGACAGATACGCAGTATTTT. Translating it yields CASSQRSGGLVMTDTQYF.

This chain uses TRBV5-4 with TRBJ2-1; 10 bases line up with TRBD1. The CDR3 sequence is 16 residues long. Germline V CDR1 and CDR2: SGHNT, YYREEE (reference sequence). The trim removed 4 bases at V and 8 bases at J, leaving 12 bases unmatched. CDR3 DNA: TGTGCCAGCAGCGGAAAGACAGGGGGCCTTGGAGATGAGCAGTTCTTC. Its protein product is CASSGKTGGLGDEQFF. The full variable domain, in which reference TRBV5-4 and TRBJ2-1 provide the parts outside the CDR3, is ETGVTQSPTHLIKTRGQQVTLRCSSQSGHNTVSWYQQALGQGPQFIFQYYREEENGRGNFPPRFSGLQFPNYSSELNVNALELDDSALYLCASSGKTGGLGDEQFFGPGTRLTVL.

The genes are TRBV6-1 and TRBJ1-3; D may be TRBD1 (6 bases). Germline V gene lookup returns CDR1 MNHNS and CDR2 SASEGT. V was shortened by 4 bases and J by 0 bases, with 16 bases between the two germline ends. The length of the CDR3 is 17 residues. CDR3 in DNA: TGTGCCAGCAGTGGGGATTGGACAGCCGACTCTGGAAACACCATATATTTT. Translation gives CASSGDWTADSGNTIYF.

This chain links TRBV19 with TRBJ2-7; 8 nucleotides align to TRBD1. The length of the CDR3 is 15 residues. The V gene end was trimmed by 3 bases and the J gene end by 0 bases; junction bases not matched to a gene: 4. CDR1 is LNHDA and CDR2 is SQIVND in the germline V gene (reference sequence). The chain's CDR3 is CASSISGQGSYEQYF. The CDR3 DNA reads TGTGCCAGTAGTATCAGCGGACAGGGCTCCTACGAGCAGTACTTC.

The chain employs TRBV5-4 and TRBJ1-1; 7 nucleotides agree with TRBD1. Germline CDR1 SGHNT, CDR2 YYREEE (reference sequence). CDR3 length: 14 amino acids. The V and J ends lost 3 bases and 6 bases, in that order; junction bases with no gene match: 8. Here the CDR3 reads CASSSNRGLAEAFF. The CDR3 DNA follows: TGTGCCAGCAGCTCGAACAGGGGCCTCGCTGAAGCTTTCTTT.

V is TRBV10-3 and J is TRBJ2-3; TRBD2 might be the D (5 bases). The CDR3 is 15 residues long. Germline V gives CDR1 ENHRY, CDR2 SYGVKD. Trimming left V 2 bases short and J 5 bases short, with 14 bases between. In DNA form, the CDR3 reads TGTGCCATCAGTGAGCAGCGGTGGGCGGGAGATACGCAGTATTTT. Amino acid sequence: CAISEQRWAGDTQYF.

This clone was observed a handful of times. The gene calls are TRBV10-2 and TRBJ2-7; D might be TRBD1 (6 bases). The V and J ends lost 9 bases and 2 bases respectively, with 17 bases between them. CDR1 is WSHSY and CDR2 is SAAADI in the germline V gene. The CDR3 covers 14 residues. The CDR3 nucleotides are TGCGCCAGGACGTGGGACACCTACACCTACGAGCAGTACTTC. As protein: CARTWDTYTYEQYF.

The chain recombines TRBV21-1 with TRBJ2-3; the table's D gene call, TRBD1, was not cross checked with the DNA. TRBV21-1 is a known pseudogene. This CDR3 spans 16 amino acids. CDR3 amino acids: CASSKDRGGGKDTQYF. The CDR3 DNA reads as TGTGCCAGCAGCAAAGACAGGGGAGGTGGGAAGGATACGCAGTATTTT.

The chain links TRBV20-1 to TRBJ2-1; perhaps TRBD1 as D (6 bases). V lost 5 bases and J 10 bases, leaving 12 bases between the germline ends. Looked up from germline, CDR1 is DFQATT and CDR2 is SNEGSKA (reference sequence). The CDR3 extends over 11 amino acids. CDR3 protein: CSARSGVEQFF. CDR3 DNA sequence: TGCAGTGCTCGTTCAGGGGTAGAGCAGTTCTTC.

V is TRBV19 and J is TRBJ2-6, with D uncertain. The CDR3 extends over 14 amino acids. V lost 11 bases and J lost 0, with 11 bases in between. Germline V gene sequence: CDR1 LNHDA, CDR2 SQIVND (reference sequence). CDR3 DNA sequence: TGTGCCGTCTCGGTGAGCTCTGGGGCCAACGTCCTGACTTTC. Protein sequence: CAVSVSSGANVLTF.